This TCR beta chain was retrieved from a study of neurological immune-mediated disorders. Points from the study as a whole: The greatest TCR clonal expansion occurred in HTLV-1-associated myelopathy and the least in multiple sclerosis, which fell below healthy controls. TCR-beta repertoires seemed private in all groups, with no expanded CDR3 amino acid sequences shared.

The time point here: longitudinal time-point 3. It was from 2 million PBMCs stored at -80 C that the unsorted libraries were obtained. This clonotype is deemed medium-sized. Its antigen is undetermined. Trimming took 2 bases from V and 6 from J, leaving 18 bases between them. CDR3 length: 16 residues. Looked up from germline, CDR1 is SGDLS and CDR2 is YYNGEE. With 10-nucleotide random UMIs, 5'RACE was used to make the cDNA. TCRdb re-derived calls from the 5' RACE reads in MiXCR, one entry per CDR3 protein. The data hold about 45,000 distinct CDR3 sequences, with about 14% observed a single time. The sequenced sample consisted of PBMCs. The chain combines TRBV9 with TRBJ2-1; no definite D call. This receptor was obtained from a man younger than 45 in good health. The CDR3 here is CASSVLASGSSNEQFF. CDR3 coding DNA: TGTGCCAGCAGCGTTCTGGCTTCCGGCTCGAGCAATGAGCAGTTCTTC.